Listed here is a single T cell receptor (beta chain). The antigen is undetermined. The sample comes from a study of cytomegalovirus exposure and HLA in healthy donors. Findings and limits, study-wide: There were around 160 TCR beta chains listed as cytomegalovirus-associated. Follow-up analysis later connected one missense variant in DCLRE1C with trimming of TCR beta V- and J-genes.

The PCR ran on 60 Vbeta and 13 Jbeta primers. This table comes from immunoSEQ multiplex PCR, and its TCRdb copy is limited to in-frame clones, with some not included. Of roughly 140,000 clones listed, around 80% were seen once; the top ten hold approximately 1.3%. This CDR3 comprises 16 residues. Germline lookup yields CDR1 LNHDA and CDR2 SQIVND (reference sequence). Trimming at V came to 3 bases and at J to 2 bases, leaving 9 bases not matched to a gene. The chain employs TRBV19 and TRBJ1-1; 7 bases map to TRBD1. Sequencing was carried out using PBMCs. This TCR was recovered from a man aged 18 to 29 in good health and CMV-seronegative. This CDR3 reads CASSIPKQGLNTEAFF. The CDR3 coding sequence is TGTGCCAGTAGTATTCCCAAACAGGGGCTAAACACTGAAGCTTTCTTT.